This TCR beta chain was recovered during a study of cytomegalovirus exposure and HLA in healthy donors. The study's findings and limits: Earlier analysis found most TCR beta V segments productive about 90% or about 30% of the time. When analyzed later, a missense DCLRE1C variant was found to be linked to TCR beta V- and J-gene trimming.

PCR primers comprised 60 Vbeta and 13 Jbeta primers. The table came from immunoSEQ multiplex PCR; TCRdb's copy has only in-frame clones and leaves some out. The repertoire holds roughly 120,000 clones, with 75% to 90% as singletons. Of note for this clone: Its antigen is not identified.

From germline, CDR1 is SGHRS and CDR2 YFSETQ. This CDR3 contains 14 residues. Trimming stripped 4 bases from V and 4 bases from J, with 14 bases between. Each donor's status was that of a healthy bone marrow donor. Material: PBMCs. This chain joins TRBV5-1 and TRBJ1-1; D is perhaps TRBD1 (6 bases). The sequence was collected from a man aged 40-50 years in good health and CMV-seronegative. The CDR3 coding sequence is TGCGCCAGCAGCCACCAGGGAGGGGGCACTGAAGCTTTCTTT. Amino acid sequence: CASSHQGGGTEAFF.